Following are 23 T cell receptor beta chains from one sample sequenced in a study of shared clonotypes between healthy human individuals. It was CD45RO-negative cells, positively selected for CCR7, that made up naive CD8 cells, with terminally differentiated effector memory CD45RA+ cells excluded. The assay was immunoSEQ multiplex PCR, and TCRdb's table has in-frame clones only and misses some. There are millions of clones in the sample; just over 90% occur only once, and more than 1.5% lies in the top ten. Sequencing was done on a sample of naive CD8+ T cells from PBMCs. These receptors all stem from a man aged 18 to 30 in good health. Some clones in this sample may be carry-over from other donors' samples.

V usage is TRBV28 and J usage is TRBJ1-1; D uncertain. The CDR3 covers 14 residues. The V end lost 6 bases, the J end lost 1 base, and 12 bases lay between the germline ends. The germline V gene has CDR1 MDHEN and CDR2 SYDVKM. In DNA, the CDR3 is TGTGCCAGCAGGGGAGATCTGGGGAACACTGAAGCTTTCTTT. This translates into CASRGDLGNTEAFF.

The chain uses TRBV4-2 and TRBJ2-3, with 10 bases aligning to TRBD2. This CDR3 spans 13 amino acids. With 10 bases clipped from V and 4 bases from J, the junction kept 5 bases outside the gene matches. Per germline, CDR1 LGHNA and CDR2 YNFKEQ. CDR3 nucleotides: TGTGCCACCCAAGCGGGAGGGGCAGATACGCAGTATTTT. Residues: CATQAGGADTQYF.

The CDR3 DNA follows: TGTGCCAGCAGTACTCCCCCGGGACAGACCCAAGAGACCCAGTACTTC. Amino acid sequence: CASSTPPGQTQETQYF. The chain couples TRBV28 to TRBJ2-5; 7 nucleotides line up with TRBD1. This CDR3 has 16 residues. Per germline, CDR1 MDHEN and CDR2 SYDVKM. V dropped 5 bases and J dropped 1; count of bases not matched to a gene: 10.

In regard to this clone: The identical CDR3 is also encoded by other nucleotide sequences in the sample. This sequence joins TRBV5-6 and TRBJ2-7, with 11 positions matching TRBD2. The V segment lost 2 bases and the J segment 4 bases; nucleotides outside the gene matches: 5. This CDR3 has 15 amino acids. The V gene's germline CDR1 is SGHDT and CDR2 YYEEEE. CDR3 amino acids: CASSFSTSGTYEQYF. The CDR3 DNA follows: TGTGCCAGCAGCTTTTCGACTAGCGGGACGTACGAGCAGTACTTC.

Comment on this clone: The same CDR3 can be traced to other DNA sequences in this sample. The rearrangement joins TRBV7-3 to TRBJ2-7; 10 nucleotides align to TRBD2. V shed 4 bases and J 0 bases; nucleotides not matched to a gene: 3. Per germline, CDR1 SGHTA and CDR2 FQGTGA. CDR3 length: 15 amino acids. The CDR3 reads CASSWTSGSSYEQYF. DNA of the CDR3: TGTGCCAGCAGCTGGACTAGCGGAAGCTCCTACGAGCAGTACTTC.

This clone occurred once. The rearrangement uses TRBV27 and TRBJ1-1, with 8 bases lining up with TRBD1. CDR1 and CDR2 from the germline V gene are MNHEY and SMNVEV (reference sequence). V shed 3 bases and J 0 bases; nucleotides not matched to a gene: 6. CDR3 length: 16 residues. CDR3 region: CASSFGQGTMNTEAFF. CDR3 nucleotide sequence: TGTGCCAGCAGTTTCGGACAGGGCACCATGAACACTGAAGCTTTCTTT.

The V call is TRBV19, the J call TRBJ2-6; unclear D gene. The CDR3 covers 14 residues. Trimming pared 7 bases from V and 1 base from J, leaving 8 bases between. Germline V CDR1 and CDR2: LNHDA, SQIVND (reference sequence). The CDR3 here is CASISRSGANVLTF. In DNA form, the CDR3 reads TGTGCCAGTATCTCGCGGTCTGGGGCCAACGTCCTGACTTTC.

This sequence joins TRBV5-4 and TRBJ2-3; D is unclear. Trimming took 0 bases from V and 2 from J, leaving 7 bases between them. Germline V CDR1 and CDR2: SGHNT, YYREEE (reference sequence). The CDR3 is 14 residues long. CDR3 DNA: TGTGCCAGCAGCTTGGGACTGTACACAGATACGCAGTATTTT. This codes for CASSLGLYTDTQYF. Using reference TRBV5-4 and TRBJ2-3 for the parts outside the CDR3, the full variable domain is ETGVTQSPTHLIKTRGQQVTLRCSSQSGHNTVSWYQQALGQGPQFIFQYYREEENGRGNFPPRFSGLQFPNYSSELNVNALELDDSALYLCASSLGLYTDTQYFGPGTRLTVL.

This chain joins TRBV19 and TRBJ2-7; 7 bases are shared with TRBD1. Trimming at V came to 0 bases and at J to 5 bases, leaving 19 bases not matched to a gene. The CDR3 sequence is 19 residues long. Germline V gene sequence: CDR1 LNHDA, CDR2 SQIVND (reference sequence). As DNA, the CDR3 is TGTGCCAGTAGTATAGATGCCGGGGTGGGGACAGACTCTCGGGACGAGCAGTACTTC. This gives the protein CASSIDAGVGTDSRDEQYF.

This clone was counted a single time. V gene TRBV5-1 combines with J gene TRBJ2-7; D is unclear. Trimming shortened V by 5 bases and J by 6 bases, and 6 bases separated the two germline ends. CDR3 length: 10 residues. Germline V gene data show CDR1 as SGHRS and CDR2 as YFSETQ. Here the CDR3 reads CASRGREQYF. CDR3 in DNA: TGCGCCAGCAGAGGACGCGAGCAGTACTTC.

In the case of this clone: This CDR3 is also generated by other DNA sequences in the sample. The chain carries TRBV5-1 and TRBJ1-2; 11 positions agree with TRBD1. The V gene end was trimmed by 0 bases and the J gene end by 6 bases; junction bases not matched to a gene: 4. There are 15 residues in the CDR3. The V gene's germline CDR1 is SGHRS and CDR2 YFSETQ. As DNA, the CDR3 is TGCGCCAGCAGCTTGGGGACAGGGGGCATTGATGGCTACACCTTC. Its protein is CASSLGTGGIDGYTF.

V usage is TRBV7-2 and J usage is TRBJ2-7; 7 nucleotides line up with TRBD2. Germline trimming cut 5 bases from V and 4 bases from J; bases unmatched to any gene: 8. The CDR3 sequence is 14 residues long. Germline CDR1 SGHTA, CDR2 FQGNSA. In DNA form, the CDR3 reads TGTGCCAGCAGCAATGGGGCGGGAGCGTACGAGCAGTACTTC. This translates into CASSNGAGAYEQYF.

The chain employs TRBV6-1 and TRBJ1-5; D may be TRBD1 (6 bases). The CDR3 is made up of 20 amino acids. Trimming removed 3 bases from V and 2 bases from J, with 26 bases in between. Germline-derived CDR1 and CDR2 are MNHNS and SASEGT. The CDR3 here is CASSDSKRWVRGTRNQPQHF. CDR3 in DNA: TGTGCCAGCAGTGATTCAAAGCGTTGGGTCAGGGGCACTCGCAATCAGCCCCAGCATTTT.

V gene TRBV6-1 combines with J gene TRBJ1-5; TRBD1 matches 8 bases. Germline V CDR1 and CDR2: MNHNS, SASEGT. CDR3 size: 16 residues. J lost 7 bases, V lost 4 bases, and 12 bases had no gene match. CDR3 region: CASSGGTGRFGQPQHF. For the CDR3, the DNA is TGTGCCAGCAGTGGGGGGACAGGTCGGTTCGGGCAGCCCCAGCATTTT.

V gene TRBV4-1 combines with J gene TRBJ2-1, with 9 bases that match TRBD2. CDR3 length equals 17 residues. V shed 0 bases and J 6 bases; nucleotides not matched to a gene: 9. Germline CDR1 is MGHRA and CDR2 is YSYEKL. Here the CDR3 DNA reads TGCGCCAGCAGCCAAGATGTTTCGCTAGCGGGACTCAATGAGCAGTTCTTC. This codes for CASSQDVSLAGLNEQFF.

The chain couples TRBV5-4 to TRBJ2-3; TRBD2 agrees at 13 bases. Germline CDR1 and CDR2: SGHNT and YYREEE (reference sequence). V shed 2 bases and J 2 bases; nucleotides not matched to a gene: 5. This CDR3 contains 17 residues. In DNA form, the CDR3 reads TGTGCCAGCAGCTTCCGGACTAGCGGGAGATCCACAGATACGCAGTATTTT. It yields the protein CASSFRTSGRSTDTQYF. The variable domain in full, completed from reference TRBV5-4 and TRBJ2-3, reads ETGVTQSPTHLIKTRGQQVTLRCSSQSGHNTVSWYQQALGQGPQFIFQYYREEENGRGNFPPRFSGLQFPNYSSELNVNALELDDSALYLCASSFRTSGRSTDTQYFGPGTRLTVL.

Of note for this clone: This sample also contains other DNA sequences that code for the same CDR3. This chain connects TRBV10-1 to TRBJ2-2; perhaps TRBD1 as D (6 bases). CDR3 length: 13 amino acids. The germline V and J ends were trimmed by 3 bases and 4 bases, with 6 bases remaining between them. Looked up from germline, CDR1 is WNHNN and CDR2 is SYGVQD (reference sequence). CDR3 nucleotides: TGCGCCAGCAGTGAAGGGGGCACCGGGGAGCTGTTTTTT. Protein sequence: CASSEGGTGELFF.

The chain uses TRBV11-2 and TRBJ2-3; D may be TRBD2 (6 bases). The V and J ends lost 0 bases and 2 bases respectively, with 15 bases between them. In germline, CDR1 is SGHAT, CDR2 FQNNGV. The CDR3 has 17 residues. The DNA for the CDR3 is TGTGCCAGCAGCTTAGATCCACGCGGGATACCCACAGATACGCAGTATTTT. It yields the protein CASSLDPRGIPTDTQYF.

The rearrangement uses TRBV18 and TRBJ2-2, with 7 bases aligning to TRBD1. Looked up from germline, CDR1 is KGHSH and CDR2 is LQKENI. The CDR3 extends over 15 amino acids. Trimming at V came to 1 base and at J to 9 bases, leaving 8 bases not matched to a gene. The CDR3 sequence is CASSPQDRSPRELFF. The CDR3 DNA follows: TGTGCCAGCTCACCACAGGACAGGAGCCCGCGGGAGCTGTTTTTT.

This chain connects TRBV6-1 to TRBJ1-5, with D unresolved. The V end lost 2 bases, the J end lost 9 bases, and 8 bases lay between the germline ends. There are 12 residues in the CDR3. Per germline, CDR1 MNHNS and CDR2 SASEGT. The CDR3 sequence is CASSEFRWPQHF. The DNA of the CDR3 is TGTGCCAGCAGTGAATTTCGATGGCCCCAGCATTTT.

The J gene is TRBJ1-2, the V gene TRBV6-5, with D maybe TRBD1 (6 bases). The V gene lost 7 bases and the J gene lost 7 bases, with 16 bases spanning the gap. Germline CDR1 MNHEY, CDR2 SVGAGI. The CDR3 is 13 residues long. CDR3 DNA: TGTGCCAGCATGGGGGCAGGGACCCTTGGCTACACCTTC. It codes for CASMGAGTLGYTF.

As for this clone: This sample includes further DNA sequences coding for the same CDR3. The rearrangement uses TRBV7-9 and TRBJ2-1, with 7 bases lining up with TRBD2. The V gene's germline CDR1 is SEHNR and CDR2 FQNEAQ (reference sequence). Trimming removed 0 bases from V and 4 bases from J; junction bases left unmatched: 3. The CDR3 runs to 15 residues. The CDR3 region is CASSLAVSGYNEQFF. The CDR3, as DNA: TGTGCCAGCAGCTTAGCGGTTAGCGGGTACAATGAGCAGTTCTTC.

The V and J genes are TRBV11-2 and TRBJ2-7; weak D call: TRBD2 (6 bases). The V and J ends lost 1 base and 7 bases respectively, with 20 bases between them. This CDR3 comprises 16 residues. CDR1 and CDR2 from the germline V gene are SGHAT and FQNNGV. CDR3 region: CASSLAPGPLGREQYF. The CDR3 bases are TGTGCCAGCAGCTTAGCACCAGGCCCCCTAGGGAGGGAGCAGTACTTC.